This T cell receptor (beta chain) was profiled in a study of blood T cell repertoires in COVID-19 (dated by TCRdb to 2018 to 2020). In terms of the full investigation: The collaborator samples originated in the United States, Italy and Spain and spanned the acute and convalescent phases of COVID-19. Where available, HLA class I and class II types were obtained from metadata supplied by the sample provider rather than from assay-based typing. The sample metadata nearly always contained a de-identified subject ID, COVID-19 status, age in years and sex. Samples came from the ongoing ImmuneRACE study (first 160 participants) plus 1,254 subjects from 6 global collaborators. The repertoires were released in a freely available public database meant as a resource for research on the immune response to SARS-CoV-2. The material from the prospective study consisted of cDNA or gDNA derived from T cells, B-cell-depleted T cells, or PBMCs. The dataset comprised deeply sampled blood TCRbeta repertoires from subjects exposed to, actively infected with, or recovered from COVID-19.

TCRbeta CDR3 regions were amplified from genomic DNA by means of the immunoSEQ Assay, a bias-controlled multiplex PCR. As for how the authors treated the data: Within the assay, amplification of reference gene primers was used to estimate how many nucleated cells each sample contained. To quantify the absolute abundance of each unique TCRbeta CDR3 rearrangement, sequence reads were collapsed and filtered. For each sample, productive Simpson clonality was calculated as the square root of Simpson's diversity index across productive rearrangements. TCRdb stores this immuneACCESS table with in-frame sequences only. Part of the clones is absent; in the studies checked, under half of the shortfall reflects unresolved V genes, and no reason is known for the rest. The V and J calls and the clone size are those of that table, but D and trimming were determined from the DNA. For this sample there are roughly 250,000 clones; approximately 88% appear just once. The top ten hold about 0.8% of the sample.

Results and caveats for the whole study, not just this receptor: How much clinical and demographic metadata was included differed by source and by participant, and the metadata was provided uncurated.

Trimming takes 1 base from V and 5 bases from J, and the germline ends sit 21 bases apart. Taken from cysteine to phenylalanine, the CDR3 has 17 residues. Kept here is only the CDR3 DNA, which spans 51 bases and is read in frame from base 1. Via the germline V gene (reference sequence), CDR1 is LGHDT and CDR2 YNNKEL. For this clone: Its recognized antigen is unknown. No base quality information exists; no much larger clone differs at one position.

The collaborating institutions used their own protocols to collect whole blood in K2EDTA tubes. For TCRbeta analysis, collaborators shipped samples in one of three forms: frozen whole blood, isolated PBMCs, or DNA extracted from either of those sample types. What was sequenced was peripheral blood. The receptor's source is a woman in her twenties or thirties with acute or convalescent COVID-19. This chain joins TRBV3-1 (or the pseudogene TRBV3-2) to TRBJ2-7, with the identity of the D gene unclear. The CDR3 region reads CASSQGAPLTWKDEQYF. The DNA sequence is as follows: TGTGCCAGCAGCCAAGGGGCCCCTTTGACGTGGAAGGACGAGCAGTACTTC.